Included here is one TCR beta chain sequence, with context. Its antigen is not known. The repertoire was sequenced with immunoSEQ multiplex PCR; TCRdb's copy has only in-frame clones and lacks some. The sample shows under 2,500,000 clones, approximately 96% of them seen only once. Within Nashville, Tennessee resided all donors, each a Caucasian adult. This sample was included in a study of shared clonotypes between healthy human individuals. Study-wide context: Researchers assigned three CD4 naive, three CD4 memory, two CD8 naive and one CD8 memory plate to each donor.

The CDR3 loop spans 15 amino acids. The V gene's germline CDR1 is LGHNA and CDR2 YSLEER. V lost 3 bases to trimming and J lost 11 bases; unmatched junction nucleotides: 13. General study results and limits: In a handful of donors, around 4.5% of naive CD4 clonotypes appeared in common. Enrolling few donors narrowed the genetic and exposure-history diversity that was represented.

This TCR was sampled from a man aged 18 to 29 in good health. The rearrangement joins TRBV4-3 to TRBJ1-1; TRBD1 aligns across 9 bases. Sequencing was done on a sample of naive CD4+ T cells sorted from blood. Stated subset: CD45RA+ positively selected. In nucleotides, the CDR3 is TGCGCCAGCAGCCAGGCCACCGGGACAGGGCATGTGGCTTTCTTT. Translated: CASSQATGTGHVAFF.